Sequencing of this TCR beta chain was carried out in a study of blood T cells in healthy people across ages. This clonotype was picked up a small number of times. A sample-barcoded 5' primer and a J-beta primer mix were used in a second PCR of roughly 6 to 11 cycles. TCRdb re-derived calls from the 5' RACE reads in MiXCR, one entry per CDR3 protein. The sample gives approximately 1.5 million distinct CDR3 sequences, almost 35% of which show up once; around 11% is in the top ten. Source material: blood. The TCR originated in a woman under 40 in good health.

Here the CDR3 reads CASSWGLVSTDTQYF. The CDR3 DNA sequence: TGTGCCAGCAGCTGGGGACTAGTGAGCACAGATACGCAGTATTTT. This chain connects TRBV7-2 to TRBJ2-3, with 8 positions matching TRBD2. V shed 4 bases, J shed 0 bases, and the junction held 3 bases outside the gene matches. Germline V gene lookup returns CDR1 SGHTA and CDR2 FQGNSA. The CDR3 runs 15 residues.